This note documents a single T cell receptor beta chain sequence. Its antigen is as yet unknown. Extracted from the samples, RNA was reverse transcribed into cDNA to serve as the sequencing template. Sequenced by immunoSEQ multiplex PCR; TCRdb stores in-frame clones only, minus some. The data show 150,000 to 250,000 clones, 60% to 70% seen once. The germline V gene encodes CDR1 MGHRA and CDR2 YSYEKL. This CDR3 contains 15 residues. V lost 3 bases and J lost 2; bases outside the gene matches: 5. These data originate in a study of CD8+ T cells in alopecia areata. About the research overall: Treatment comprised oral tofacitinib, 5 to 10 mg twice daily, in treated patients. Study-level points and caveats: Tofacitinib significantly lowered scalp clonality and expanded CD8+ clones among the top 100. Many of the expanded lesional clones endured in scalp and blood while on tofacitinib.

Treatment in this sample: oral pan-JAK inhibitor, 5-10 mg twice daily. The clonotype comes from a human donor with alopecia areata. This sequence joins TRBV4-1 and TRBJ2-5, with TRBD2 identical over 8 bases. Sequenced material: CD4+ T cells sorted from blood, taken at week 4, from a patient treated with tofacitinib. The CDR3 protein is CASSQGLGTQETQYF. Written as DNA, the CDR3 is TGCGCCAGCAGCCAGGGACTAGGTACGCAAGAGACCCAGTACTTC.